The entry below describes one T cell receptor beta chain. Its antigen is not identified. This specimen comes from a study of siplizumab effects on memory and regulatory T cells. The study's findings and limits: Most proliferating CD4+ or CD8+ clones, roughly 80-97%, had no naive or memory assignment.

Germline V gene lookup returns CDR1 SNHLY and CDR2 FYNNEI. Trimming stripped 6 bases from V and 5 bases from J, with 14 bases between. The CDR3 spans 14 residues. Assay used: immunoSEQ multiplex PCR; TCRdb lists only in-frame clones, some missing. The data hold more than 95,000 clones, with roughly 94% observed a single time. The rearrangement joins TRBV2 to TRBJ2-1; D may be TRBD2 (6 bases). The TCR originated in a human donor in good health. Sequences were obtained from non-Treg CD4+ T cells sorted from blood. CDR3 sequence (DNA): TGTGCCAGCAGCTCCTCGGGGGTACACAATGAGCAGTTCTTC. Translation gives CASSSSGVHNEQFF.